The 27 T cell receptor beta chains below all came from one sample that was sequenced in a study of T cell responses to AZD1222 COVID-19 vaccine. Here immunoSEQ multiplex PCR was the method, and the copy in TCRdb shows in-frame clones only, minus some. The sample holds 80,000 to 95,000 clones, approximately 82% seen once. Sequencing was performed on peripheral blood, taken on day 0 of AZD1222 vaccination. Every receptor here comes from an adult in good health.

The chain carries TRBV28 and TRBJ1-1; D is ambiguous. There are 13 residues in the CDR3. Germline values: CDR1 MDHEN, CDR2 SYDVKM. Trimming took 1 base from V and 11 from J, leaving 14 bases between them. CDR3 residues: CASSLFSRRVAFF. In DNA, the CDR3 is TGTGCCAGCAGTTTATTTTCTCGGCGTGTGGCTTTCTTT.

The V call is TRBV4-2, the J call TRBJ2-3; 9 bases are a match to TRBD2. Per germline, CDR1 LGHNA and CDR2 YNFKEQ. The CDR3 totals 16 residues. Unmatched junction bases numbered 6, after V lost 1 base and J lost 4 bases. The CDR3 DNA reads as TGTGCCAGCAGCCAAGCCGGCGGGAGGGCAGCAGATACGCAGTATTTT. As protein: CASSQAGGRAADTQYF.

The rearrangement joins TRBV20-1 to TRBJ2-7, with D possibly TRBD1 on 6 matching bases. Trimming cost V 3 bases and J 9 bases, with 15 bases left between them. The germline V gene encodes CDR1 DFQATT and CDR2 SNEGSKA (reference sequence). The CDR3 sequence is 12 residues long. Written as DNA, the CDR3 is TGCAGTGCTAGTACAGGGCGCTTTGGGCAGTACTTC. This encodes CSASTGRFGQYF.

The J gene is TRBJ1-2, the V gene TRBV29-1; TRBD1 is a possible D gene (6 bases). Germline CDR1 SQVTM, CDR2 ANQGSEA. V gave up 6 bases and J gave up 4 bases, with 18 bases separating them. The CDR3 totals 14 residues. The CDR3 here is CSVASGGAGYGYTF. In DNA, the CDR3 is TGCAGCGTCGCTAGCGGGGGCGCGGGCTATGGCTACACCTTC.

The chain combines TRBV10-1 with TRBJ1-4, with 9 nucleotides matching TRBD1. The CDR3 is made up of 15 amino acids. The V and J ends lost 6 bases and 6 bases, in that order; junction bases with no gene match: 8. Germline CDR1 reads WNHNN; CDR2 reads SYGVQD (reference sequence). CDR3 in amino acids: CASRDPGQGYEKLFF. DNA for the CDR3: TGCGCCAGCAGAGACCCGGGACAGGGTTATGAAAAACTGTTTTTT.

This chain connects TRBV27 to TRBJ2-7; perhaps TRBD2 as D (5 bases). Germline V gives CDR1 MNHEY, CDR2 SMNVEV (reference sequence). The CDR3 runs to 16 residues. Trimming stripped 1 base from V and 3 bases from J, with 16 bases between. The CDR3 sequence: CASSLYIGEVVYEQYF. The DNA of the CDR3 is TGTGCCAGCAGTTTATATATCGGGGAAGTGGTCTACGAGCAGTACTTC.

This clone came up once. The chain links TRBV6-5 to TRBJ1-1; 7 bases are shared with TRBD1. J gave up 4 bases and V 6 bases, and 5 bases lay outside the gene matches. The CDR3 has 13 residues. The germline CDR1 and CDR2 sequences are MNHEY and SVGAGI. The CDR3 region is CASRDTGVTEAFF. CDR3 coding DNA: TGTGCCAGCAGGGATACAGGGGTCACTGAAGCTTTCTTT.

The chain couples TRBV24-1 to TRBJ1-3; no clear D. V was clipped by 0 bases and J by 4 bases, with 18 bases between them. Germline values: CDR1 KGHDR, CDR2 SFDVKD. The CDR3 length is 18 residues. The CDR3 reads CATSDLEGGRWAGNTIYF. CDR3 coding DNA: TGTGCCACCAGTGATTTGGAGGGAGGGAGATGGGCCGGAAACACCATATATTTT.

The J gene is TRBJ1-3, the V gene TRBV5-1; D is uncertain. V gave up 0 bases and J gave up 0 bases, with 7 bases separating them. The CDR3 is 15 residues long. In germline, CDR1 is SGHRS, CDR2 YFSETQ. The CDR3 here is CASSLESSSGNTIYF. The CDR3 DNA follows: TGCGCCAGCAGCTTGGAGTCAAGCTCTGGAAACACCATATATTTT.

The chain recombines TRBV11-3 with TRBJ2-1; D is ambiguous. Trimming shortened V by 5 bases and J by 7 bases, and 18 bases separated the two germline ends. CDR3 length equals 15 residues. Germline V gene data show CDR1 as SGHNT and CDR2 as YENEEA. The CDR3 DNA follows: TGTGCCAGCAGCGGGTCAGGTGGATCGCGGAATGAGCAGTTCTTC. Translating gives CASSGSGGSRNEQFF.

The V gene is TRBV3-1 (or the pseudogene TRBV3-2), the J gene TRBJ1-5; D unresolved. The CDR3 covers 14 residues. Germline loops: CDR1 LGHDT, CDR2 YNNKEL (reference sequence). V shed 3 bases and J shed 3 bases, with 9 bases lying between them. CDR3 DNA sequence: TGTGCCAGCAGCCAGGAGAATACCAATCAGCCCCAGCATTTT. Residues: CASSQENTNQPQHF.

V usage is TRBV7-2 and J usage is TRBJ1-5; 8 positions match TRBD1. CDR3 length: 16 residues. Germline V gene data show CDR1 as SGHTA and CDR2 as FQGNSA. The V segment lost 1 base and the J segment 7 bases; nucleotides outside the gene matches: 9. CDR3 sequence: CASSLETGVLGQPQHF. CDR3 DNA sequence: TGTGCCAGCAGCTTAGAGACAGGGGTATTGGGGCAGCCCCAGCATTTT.

This sequence joins TRBV19 and TRBJ1-4, with D possibly being TRBD1 (6 bases). The CDR3 has 16 residues. Germline V gene sequence: CDR1 LNHDA, CDR2 SQIVND (reference sequence). Trimming shortened V by 7 bases and J by 3 bases, and 18 bases separated the two germline ends. This CDR3 reads CASTPLGGRANEKLFF. In DNA, the CDR3 is TGTGCCAGTACTCCTTTGGGGGGCAGAGCTAATGAAAAACTGTTTTTT.

This clone was counted between two and nine times. The chain's CDR3 is CATSELGQGDSTDTQYF. DNA of the CDR3: TGTGCCACCAGTGAGCTGGGACAGGGGGATAGCACAGATACGCAGTATTTT. The V gene is TRBV24-1, the J gene TRBJ2-3; TRBD1 aligns across 11 bases. CDR1 is KGHDR and CDR2 is SFDVKD in the germline V gene. Trimming cost V 4 bases and J 0 bases; bases outside gene matches: 5. The CDR3 spans 17 residues.

The V call is TRBV5-6, the J call TRBJ2-7; the D is unclear. The CDR3 length is 12 residues. Trimming left V 0 bases short and J 6 bases short, with 7 bases between. From germline, CDR1 is SGHDT and CDR2 YYEEEE. For the CDR3, the DNA is TGTGCCAGCAGCTTGGGGGCAGGCGAGCAGTACTTC. Amino acids: CASSLGAGEQYF. The full variable domain, rest sourced from reference TRBV5-6 and TRBJ2-7, is DAGVTQSPTHLIKTRGQQVTLRCSPKSGHDTVSWYQQALGQGPQFIFQYYEEEERQRGNFPDRFSGHQFPNYSSELNVNALLLGDSALYLCASSLGAGEQYFGPGTRLTVT.

The chain uses TRBV9 and TRBJ1-1; no definite D call. Deletions cut 0 bases from V and 7 bases from J, with 7 bases between. This CDR3 contains 12 residues. Germline V gives CDR1 SGDLS, CDR2 YYNGEE. The chain's CDR3 is CASSVGTDEAFF. Written as DNA, the CDR3 is TGTGCCAGCAGCGTAGGAACGGATGAAGCTTTCTTT.

The rearrangement uses TRBV18 and TRBJ2-7, with D perhaps TRBD1 or TRBD2 (6 bases each). CDR1 and CDR2 (germline): KGHSH, LQKENI. The CDR3 has 16 residues. V shed 6 bases and J shed 3 bases, with 21 bases lying between them. CDR3 sequence reads: CASSPSPGGIFYEQYF. CDR3 nucleotide sequence: TGTGCCAGCTCCCCATCACCCGGGGGCATCTTCTACGAGCAGTACTTC.

The rearrangement links TRBV30 to TRBJ1-1, with D possibly TRBD1 on 6 matching bases. This CDR3 comprises 14 residues. Trimming left V 4 bases short and J 0 bases short, with 12 bases between. CDR1 is GTSNPN, CDR2 SVGIG, per germline (reference sequence). The CDR3 loop is CAWNRDNLNTEAFF. Here the CDR3 DNA reads TGTGCCTGGAACCGGGACAACTTGAACACTGAAGCTTTCTTT. The full variable domain, its missing parts supplied by reference TRBV30 and TRBJ1-1, is SQTIHQWPATLVQPVGSPLSLECTVEGTSNPNLYWYRQAAGRGLQLLFYSVGIGQISSEVPQNLSASRPQDRQFILSSKKLLLSDSGFYLCAWNRDNLNTEAFFGQGTRLTVV.

The V and J genes are TRBV4-3 and TRBJ2-7, with D perhaps TRBD2 (6 bases). CDR3 size: 14 residues. Germline lookup yields CDR1 LGHNA and CDR2 YSLEER. The ends were cut back, 0 bases at V and 7 bases at J, with 13 bases in the middle. This CDR3 reads CASSQDIRAGEQYF. CDR3 nucleotide sequence: TGCGCCAGCAGCCAAGATATCCGGGCGGGGGAGCAGTACTTC.

The gene calls are TRBV5-4 and TRBJ1-1; TRBD1 agrees at 8 bases. This CDR3 region has 18 residues. CDR1 is SGHNT and CDR2 is YYREEE in the germline V gene (reference sequence). The junction had 11 bases not matched to a gene; V was cut back by 0 bases and J by 1 base. This chain's CDR3 is CASSLVSRGRRQNTEAFF. The DNA of the CDR3 is TGTGCCAGCAGCTTGGTATCCAGGGGGCGCCGTCAGAACACTGAAGCTTTCTTT.

The sample holds one count of this clone. V and J are TRBV3-1 (or the pseudogene TRBV3-2) and TRBJ1-4; D is possibly TRBD1 (5 bases). The germline V gene has CDR1 LGHDT and CDR2 YNNKEL (reference sequence). The germline V and J ends were trimmed by 2 bases and 7 bases, with 20 bases remaining between them. This CDR3 contains 17 residues. The DNA of the CDR3 is TGTGCCAGCAGCCAATGGGGCCGGAGTTTGGGGGGTGAAAAACTGTTTTTT. Translation gives CASSQWGRSLGGEKLFF.

V usage is TRBV19 and J usage is TRBJ2-7; D is unclear. Trimming left V 5 bases short and J 3 bases short, with 11 bases between. The CDR3 length is 13 residues. Germline V gene lookup returns CDR1 LNHDA and CDR2 SQIVND (reference sequence). Here the CDR3 reads CASSASASYEQYF. CDR3 DNA sequence: TGTGCCAGTAGTGCCAGTGCGAGCTACGAGCAGTACTTC.

The chain carries TRBV5-1 and TRBJ2-1; D is undetermined. Germline V lookup: CDR1 SGHRS, CDR2 YFSETQ. This CDR3 contains 15 residues. Trimming left V 4 bases short and J 7 bases short, with 18 bases between. CDR3 in amino acids: CASSPSSDLRNEQFF. The CDR3 DNA sequence: TGCGCCAGCAGCCCTTCAAGCGACCTAAGAAATGAGCAGTTCTTC.

The chain employs TRBV10-2 and TRBJ1-2; the D gene is possibly TRBD1 (5 bases). Trimming took 2 bases from V and 0 from J, leaving 13 bases between them. Germline-derived CDR1 and CDR2 are WSHSY and SAAADI. The CDR3 runs 16 residues. CDR3 nucleotides: TGCGCCAGCAGTGAGCCGGGGCAGAGAACTAACTATGGCTACACCTTC. Residues: CASSEPGQRTNYGYTF.

The chain couples TRBV7-8 to TRBJ1-4; D is unresolved. This CDR3 is built from 14 residues. Trimming removed 5 bases from V and 6 bases from J, with 13 bases in between. Germline CDR1 is SGHVS and CDR2 is FQNEAQ. The CDR3 DNA is TGTGCCAGCAGCCCGGTCCCGGGAGATGAAAAACTGTTTTTT. Its translation: CASSPVPGDEKLFF.

This chain links TRBV5-1 with TRBJ1-2; D uncertain. The CDR3 extends over 11 amino acids. CDR1 is SGHRS, CDR2 YFSETQ, per germline. Trimming removed 4 bases from V and 8 bases from J, with 9 bases in between. CDR3: CASSAYNGYTF. The CDR3 DNA sequence: TGCGCCAGCAGCGCTTACAACGGCTACACCTTC.

The chain employs TRBV9 and TRBJ1-1, with 7 bases matching TRBD1. Germline assignment: CDR1 SGDLS and CDR2 YYNGEE. The J segment lost 1 base and the V segment lost 0 bases, leaving 3 bases of the junction unmatched. This CDR3 has 15 amino acids. The CDR3 here is CASSVVPGGNTEAFF. The CDR3 DNA is TGTGCCAGCAGCGTAGTCCCAGGGGGGAACACTGAAGCTTTCTTT.